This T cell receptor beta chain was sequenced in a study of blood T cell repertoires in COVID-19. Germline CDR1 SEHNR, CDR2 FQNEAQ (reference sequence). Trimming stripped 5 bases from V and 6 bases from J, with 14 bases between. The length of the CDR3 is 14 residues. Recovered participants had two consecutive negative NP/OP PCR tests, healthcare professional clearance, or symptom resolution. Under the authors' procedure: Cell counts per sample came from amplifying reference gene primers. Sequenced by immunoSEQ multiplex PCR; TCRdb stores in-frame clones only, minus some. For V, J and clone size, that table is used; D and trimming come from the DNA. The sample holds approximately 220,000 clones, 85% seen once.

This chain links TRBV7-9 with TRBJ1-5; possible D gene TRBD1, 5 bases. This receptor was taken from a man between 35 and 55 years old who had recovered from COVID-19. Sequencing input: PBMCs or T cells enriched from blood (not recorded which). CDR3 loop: CASSLQGEGQPQHF. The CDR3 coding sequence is TGTGCCAGCAGCCTTCAAGGGGAGGGTCAGCCCCAGCATTTT.